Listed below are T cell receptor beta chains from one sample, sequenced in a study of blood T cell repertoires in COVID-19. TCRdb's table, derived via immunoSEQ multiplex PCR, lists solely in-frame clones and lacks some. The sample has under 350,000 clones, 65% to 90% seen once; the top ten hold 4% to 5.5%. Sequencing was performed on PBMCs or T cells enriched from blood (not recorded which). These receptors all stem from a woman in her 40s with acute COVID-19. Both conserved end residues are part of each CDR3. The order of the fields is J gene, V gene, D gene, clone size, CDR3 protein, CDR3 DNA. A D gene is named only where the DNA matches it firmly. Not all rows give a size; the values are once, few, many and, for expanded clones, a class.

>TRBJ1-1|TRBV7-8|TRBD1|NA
CASSYLRTGMNTEAFF
TGTGCCAGCAGCTACCTACGGACAGGGATGAACACTGAAGCTTTCTTT
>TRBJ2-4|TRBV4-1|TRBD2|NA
CASSQVAGETAKNIQYF
TGCGCCAGCAGCCAAGTTGCGGGGGAGACGGCCAAAAACATTCAGTACTTC
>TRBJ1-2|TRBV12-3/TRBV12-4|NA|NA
CASSLALGYGYTF
TGTGCCAGCAGTTTAGCACTCGGCTATGGCTACACCTTC
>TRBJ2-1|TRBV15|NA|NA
CATTSERVNEQFF
TGTGCCACCACTAGCGAGAGGGTCAATGAGCAGTTCTTC
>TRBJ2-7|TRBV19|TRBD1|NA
CASSMGQDGSYEQYF
TGTGCCAGTAGTATGGGACAGGACGGCTCCTACGAGCAGTACTTC
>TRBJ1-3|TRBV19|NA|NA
CASSSAGLGNTIYF
TGTGCCAGTAGTTCGGCGGGTCTGGGAAACACCATATATTTT
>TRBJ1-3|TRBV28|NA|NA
CASSTSQASGNTIYF
TGTGCCAGCAGTACCTCCCAGGCCTCTGGAAACACCATATATTTT
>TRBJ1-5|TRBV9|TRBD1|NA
CASSKGTESNQPQHF
TGTGCCAGCAGCAAGGGGACAGAGAGCAATCAGCCCCAGCATTTT
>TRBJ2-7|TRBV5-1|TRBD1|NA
CASSPRYGDRPNF
TGCGCCAGCAGTCCGCGTTATGGGGACAGACCTAACTTC
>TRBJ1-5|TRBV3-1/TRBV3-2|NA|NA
CASSQAPSSRQPQHF
TGTGCCAGCAGCCAAGCCCCGTCTTCACGGCAGCCCCAGCATTTT
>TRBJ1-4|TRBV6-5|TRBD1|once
CASRQGFTTNEKLFF
TGTGCCAGCAGACAGGGGTTTACAACTAATGAAAAACTGTTTTTT
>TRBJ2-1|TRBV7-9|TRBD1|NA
CASSSQMQGANEQFF
TGTGCCAGCAGCTCCCAGATGCAGGGGGCTAATGAGCAGTTCTTC
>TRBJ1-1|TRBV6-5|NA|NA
CASSYKRVPEAFF
TGTGCCAGCAGTTACAAAAGAGTTCCTGAAGCTTTCTTT
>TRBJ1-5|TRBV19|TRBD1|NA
CASTPTYGDRGSQPQHF
TGTGCCAGTACCCCGACTTATGGGGACAGGGGGAGTCAGCCCCAGCATTTT
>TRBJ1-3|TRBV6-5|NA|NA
CASGCRTEDTIYF
TGTGCCAGCGGTTGCAGGACTGAGGACACCATATATTTT
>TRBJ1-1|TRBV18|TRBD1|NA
CASSPGTGRVSTEAFF
TGTGCCAGCTCACCCGGGACAGGGAGGGTGAGCACTGAAGCTTTCTTT
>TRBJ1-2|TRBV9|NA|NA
CASSVLNYGYTF
TGTGCCAGCAGCGTACTAAACTATGGCTACACCTTC
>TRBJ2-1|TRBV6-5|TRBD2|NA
CASSLTSGGANEQFF
TGTGCCAGCAGCCTGACTAGCGGGGGGGCCAATGAGCAGTTCTTC
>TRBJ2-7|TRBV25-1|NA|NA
CASRGEDYEQYF
TGTGCCAGCAGAGGGGAAGACTACGAGCAGTACTTC
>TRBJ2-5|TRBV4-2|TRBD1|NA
CASSPTPGTGSETQYF
TGTGCCAGCAGCCCCACCCCCGGGACAGGGTCGGAGACCCAGTACTTC
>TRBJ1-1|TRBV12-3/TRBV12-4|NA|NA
CASSLGLGAFF
TGTGCCAGCAGTCTGGGACTTGGTGCTTTCTTT
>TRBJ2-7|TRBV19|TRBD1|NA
CASSPLGTAIYEQYF
TGTGCCAGTAGTCCCTTGGGGACAGCTATTTACGAGCAGTACTTC
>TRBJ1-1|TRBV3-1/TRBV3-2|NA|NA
CASSQSGRRAFF
TGTGCCAGCAGCCAAAGTGGACGGAGGGCTTTCTTT
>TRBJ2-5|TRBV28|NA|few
CASSREKNKTQYF
TGTGCCAGCAGCCGGGAGAAGAACAAGACCCAGTACTTC
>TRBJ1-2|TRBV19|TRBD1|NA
CASAISPGGQGAIGYGYTF
TGTGCCAGTGCCATCTCCCCAGGGGGACAGGGGGCGATAGGCTATGGCTACACCTTC
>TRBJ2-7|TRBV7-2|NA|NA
CASSLGLVYYEQYF
TGTGCCAGCAGCTTAGGGCTAGTATACTACGAGCAGTACTTC
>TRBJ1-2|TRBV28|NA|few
CASRVSGVGYGYTF
TGTGCCAGCAGGGTATCAGGGGTCGGGTATGGCTACACCTTC
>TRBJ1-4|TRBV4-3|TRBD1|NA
CASSQLDYFRDRKTATNEKLFF
TGCGCCAGCAGCCAACTTGATTATTTCCGGGACAGGAAGACTGCAACTAATGAAAAACTGTTTTTT
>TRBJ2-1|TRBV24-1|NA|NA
CATSDTYRVLDEQFF
TGTGCCACCAGTGATACTTACAGGGTTTTGGATGAGCAGTTCTTC
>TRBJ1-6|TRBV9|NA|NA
CASSAASSYNSPLHF
TGTGCCAGCAGCGCCGCGAGCTCCTATAATTCACCCCTCCACTTT
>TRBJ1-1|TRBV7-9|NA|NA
CASSPGRWDTEAFF
TGTGCCAGCAGCCCAGGGCGTTGGGACACTGAAGCTTTCTTT
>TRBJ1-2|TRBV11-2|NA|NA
CASSLMQGNNLWYGYTF
TGTGCCAGCAGCTTAATGCAGGGCAATAACCTTTGGTATGGCTACACCTTC
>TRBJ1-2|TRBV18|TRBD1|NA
CASSPPGGMDRTGGYTF
TGTGCCAGCTCACCACCTGGAGGCATGGACAGGACGGGCGGCTACACCTTC
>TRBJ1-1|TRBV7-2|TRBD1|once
CASSSTGVWNTEAFF
TGTGCCAGCAGCTCGACAGGGGTATGGAACACTGAAGCTTTCTTT
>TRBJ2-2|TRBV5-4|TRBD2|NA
CASSFRFGSSGYANTGELFF
TGTGCCAGCAGCTTCAGATTTGGGTCTAGCGGCTACGCGAACACCGGGGAGCTGTTTTTT
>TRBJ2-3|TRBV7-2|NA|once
CASSLGNSDTQYF
TGTGCCAGCAGCTTAGGTAACTCAGATACGCAGTATTTT
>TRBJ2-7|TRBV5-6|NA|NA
CASSPIGGVYEQYF
TGTGCCAGCAGCCCGATAGGGGGGGTCTACGAGCAGTACTTC
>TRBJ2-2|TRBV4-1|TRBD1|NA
CASSQGDSNTGELFF
TGCGCCAGCAGCCAAGGGGACAGTAACACCGGGGAGCTGTTTTTT
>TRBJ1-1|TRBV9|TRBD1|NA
CASSVGWTGNTEAFF
TGTGCCAGCAGCGTAGGATGGACAGGGAATACTGAAGCTTTCTTT
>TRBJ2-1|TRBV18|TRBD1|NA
CASSGDRFNEQFF
TGTGCCAGCTCCGGGGACAGATTCAATGAGCAGTTCTTC
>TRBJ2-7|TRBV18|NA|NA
CASSPEARSYEQYF
TGTGCCAGCTCACCAGAGGCACGCTCCTACGAGCAGTACTTC
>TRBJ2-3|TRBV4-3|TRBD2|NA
CASSQASGRVTDTQYF
TGCGCCAGCAGCCAAGCTAGCGGGAGAGTAACAGATACGCAGTATTTT
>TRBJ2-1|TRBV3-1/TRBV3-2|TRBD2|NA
CASSQERGGSYNEQFF
TGTGCCAGCAGCCAGGAGCGGGGGGGCTCCTACAATGAGCAGTTCTTC
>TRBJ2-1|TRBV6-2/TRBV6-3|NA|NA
CASSRRGAGPYNEQFF
TGTGCCAGCAGCCGCCGGGGGGCGGGCCCTTACAATGAGCAGTTCTTC
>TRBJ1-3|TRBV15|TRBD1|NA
CATSRNTGTGLVRGNTIYF
TGTGCCACCAGCAGAAATACCGGGACAGGGCTGGTTCGGGGGAACACCATATATTTT
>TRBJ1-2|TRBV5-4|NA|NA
CASSFGQNDYGYTF
TGTGCCAGCAGCTTCGGACAGAACGACTATGGCTACACCTTC
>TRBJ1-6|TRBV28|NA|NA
CASTKFSGSPLHF
TGTGCCAGCACCAAATTCTCAGGTTCACCCCTCCACTTT
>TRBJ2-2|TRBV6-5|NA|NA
CASSLRGNTGELFF
TGTGCCAGCAGTTTGCGGGGGAACACCGGGGAGCTGTTTTTT
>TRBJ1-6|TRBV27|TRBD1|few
CASSLSRTGERSSPLHF
TGTGCCAGCAGTTTATCCAGGACAGGGGAGAGGAGTTCACCCCTCCACTTT
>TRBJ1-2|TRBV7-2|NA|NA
CASSPRLQASYGYTF
TGTGCCAGCAGCCCTCGACTGCAAGCGTCCTATGGCTACACCTTC
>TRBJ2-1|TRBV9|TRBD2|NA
CASSVDLAGGINEQFF
TGTGCCAGCAGCGTAGATCTAGCGGGAGGTATCAATGAGCAGTTCTTC
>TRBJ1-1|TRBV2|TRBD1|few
CASRGQGEGTEAFF
TGTGCCAGCAGGGGACAGGGAGAGGGCACTGAAGCTTTCTTT
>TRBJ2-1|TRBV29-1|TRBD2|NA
CSVVRTSGLNEQFF
TGCAGCGTTGTCCGGACTAGCGGGTTAAATGAGCAGTTCTTC
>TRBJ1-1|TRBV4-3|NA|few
CASSQGRGAGYGMNTEAFF
TGCGCCAGCAGCCAAGGCCGGGGGGCGGGATACGGCATGAACACTGAAGCTTTCTTT
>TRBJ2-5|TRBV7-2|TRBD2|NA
CASSRNRLAQPETQYF
TGTGCCAGCAGCCGTAACCGACTAGCCCAGCCAGAGACCCAGTACTTC
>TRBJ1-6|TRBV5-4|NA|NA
CASSSPGRESPLHF
TGTGCCAGCAGCTCCCCAGGCCGGGAGTCACCCCTCCACTTT
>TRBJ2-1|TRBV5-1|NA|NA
CASSFSPVANEQFF
TGCGCCAGCAGCTTTAGCCCCGTGGCAAATGAGCAGTTCTTC
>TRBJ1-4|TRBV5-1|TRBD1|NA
CASSRDRATNEKLFF
TGCGCCAGCAGCCGAGACAGGGCTACTAATGAAAAACTGTTTTTT
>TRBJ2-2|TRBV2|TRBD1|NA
CASATGYFGELFF
TGTGCCAGCGCGACAGGGTACTTCGGGGAGCTGTTTTTT